This T cell receptor beta chain was sequenced for a study of blood T cell repertoires in COVID-19. Libraries were prepared by immunoSEQ multiplex PCR; TCRdb keeps only in-frame clonotypes and omits some of them. The data contain about 180,000 clones, around three quarters of them singletons. Germline V gene lookup returns CDR1 SGHNT and CDR2 YYREEE (reference sequence). This CDR3 has 13 amino acids. V trimming: 3 bases; J trimming: 4 bases; junction bases outside the gene matches: 3. Sequenced input: peripheral blood. The source of this sequence is a man between 70 and 80 years old with active or convalescent COVID-19. The chain joins TRBV5-4 to TRBJ2-7; 8 bases align to TRBD1. The CDR3 sequence: CASSYNRGYEQYF. DNA of the CDR3: TGTGCCAGCAGCTATAACAGGGGGTACGAGCAGTACTTC.